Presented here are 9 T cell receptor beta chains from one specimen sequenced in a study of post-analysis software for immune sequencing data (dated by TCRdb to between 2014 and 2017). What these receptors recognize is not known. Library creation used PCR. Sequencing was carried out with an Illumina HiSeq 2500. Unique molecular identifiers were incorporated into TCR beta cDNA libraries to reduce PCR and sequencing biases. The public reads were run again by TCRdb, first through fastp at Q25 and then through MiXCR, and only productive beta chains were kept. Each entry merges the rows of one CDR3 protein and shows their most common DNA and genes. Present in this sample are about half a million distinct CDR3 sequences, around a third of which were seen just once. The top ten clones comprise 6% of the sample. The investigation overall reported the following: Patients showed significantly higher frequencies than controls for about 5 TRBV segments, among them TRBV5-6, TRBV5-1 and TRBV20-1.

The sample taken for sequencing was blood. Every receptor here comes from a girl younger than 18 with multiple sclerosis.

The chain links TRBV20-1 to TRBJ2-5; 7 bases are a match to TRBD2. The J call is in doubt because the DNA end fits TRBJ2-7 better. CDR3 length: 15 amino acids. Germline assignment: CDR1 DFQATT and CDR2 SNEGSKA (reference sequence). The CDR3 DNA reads TGCAGTGCAACGGGGGGAGGGGCCGAACTTTACGAGCAGTACTTC. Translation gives CSATGGGAELYEQYF.

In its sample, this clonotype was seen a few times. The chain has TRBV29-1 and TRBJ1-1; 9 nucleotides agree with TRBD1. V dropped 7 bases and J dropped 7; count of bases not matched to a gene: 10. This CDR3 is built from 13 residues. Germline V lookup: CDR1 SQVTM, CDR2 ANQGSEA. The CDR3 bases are TGCAGCGCCACCGCCGGGACAGGGAGTGAAGCTTTCTTT. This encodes CSATAGTGSEAFF.

CDR3 DNA sequence: TGTGCCAGCAGCCGAGGATCGGCAGAGACCCAGTACTTC. Protein: CASSRGSAETQYF. The chain links TRBV14 to TRBJ2-5; D ambiguous. CDR3 size: 13 residues. From germline, CDR1 is SGHDN and CDR2 FVKESK. Trimming removed 4 bases from V and 4 bases from J, with 10 bases in between. The full variable domain, its missing parts supplied by reference TRBV14 and TRBJ2-5, is EAGVTQFPSHSVIEKGQTVTLRCDPISGHDNLYWYRRVMGKEIKFLLHFVKESKQDESGMPNNRFLAERTGGTYSTLKVQPAELEDSGVYFCASSRGSAETQYFGPGTRLLVL.

CDR3 loop: CAIRPTWDYGYTF. The CDR3 DNA sequence: TGTGCCATCCGACCGACGTGGGACTATGGCTACACCTTC. This chain uses TRBV10-3 with TRBJ1-2; no clear D gene. V shed 8 bases and J shed 3 bases, with 13 bases lying between them. There are 13 residues in the CDR3. Looked up from germline, CDR1 is ENHRY and CDR2 is SYGVKD.

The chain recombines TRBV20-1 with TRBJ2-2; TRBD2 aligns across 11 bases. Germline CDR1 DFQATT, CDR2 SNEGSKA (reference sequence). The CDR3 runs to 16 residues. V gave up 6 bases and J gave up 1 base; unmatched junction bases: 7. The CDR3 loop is CSAAPSGGWNTGELFF. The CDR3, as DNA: TGCAGTGCGGCGCCTAGCGGGGGGTGGAACACCGGGGAGCTGTTTTTT.

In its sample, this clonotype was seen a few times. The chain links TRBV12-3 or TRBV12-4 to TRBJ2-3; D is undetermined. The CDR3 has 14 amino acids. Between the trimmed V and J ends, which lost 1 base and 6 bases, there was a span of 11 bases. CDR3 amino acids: CASSLGLGSDTQYF. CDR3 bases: TGTGCCAGCAGTTTAGGACTGGGGTCTGATACGCAGTATTTT.

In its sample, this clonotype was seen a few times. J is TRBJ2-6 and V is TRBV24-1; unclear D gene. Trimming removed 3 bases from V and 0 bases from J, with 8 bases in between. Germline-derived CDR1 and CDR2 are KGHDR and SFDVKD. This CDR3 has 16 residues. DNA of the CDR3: TGTGCCACCAGTGATCCCCGGCGCTCTGGGGCCAACGTCCTGACTTTC. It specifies CATSDPRRSGANVLTF.

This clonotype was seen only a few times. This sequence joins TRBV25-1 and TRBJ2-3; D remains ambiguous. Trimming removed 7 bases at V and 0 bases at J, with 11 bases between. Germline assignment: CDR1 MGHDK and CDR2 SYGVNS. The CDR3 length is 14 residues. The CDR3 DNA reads TGTGCCAGCATCGCCCCATCCAGCACAGATACGCAGTATTTT. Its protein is CASIAPSSTDTQYF.

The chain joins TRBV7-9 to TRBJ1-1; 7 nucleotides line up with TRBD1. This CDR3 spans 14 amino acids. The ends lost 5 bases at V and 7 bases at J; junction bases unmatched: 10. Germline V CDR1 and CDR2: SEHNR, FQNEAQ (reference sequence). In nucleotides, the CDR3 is TGTGCCAGCAGCCTGATGACAGGGAGGATTGAAGCTTTCTTT. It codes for CASSLMTGRIEAFF.